This is a list of T cell receptor beta chains from one sample in a study of blood T cells in healthy people across ages. MiXCR, run by TCRdb on the 5' RACE reads, gives a single entry per CDR3 protein. Of nearly 800,000 distinct CDR3 sequences in the sample, just over 55% were seen once. The sample consisted of blood. These receptors all stem from a man in his forties in good health. CDR3s include the opening cysteine and the closing phenylalanine or tryptophan. The order of the fields is clone size, J gene, V gene, D gene, CDR3 DNA, CDR3 protein. A D gene is named only where the DNA matches it firmly. Some rows mark clone size as missing; the rest say once, few, many or name a class of expanded clone.

clone size: .
J gene: TRBJ2-3
V gene: TRBV5-1
D gene: .
CDR3 DNA: TGCGCCAGCAGCTCCCGAATGGGACTCCTGATGAGCACAGATACGCAGTATTTT
CDR3 protein: CASSSRMGLLMSTDTQYF

clone size: .
J gene: TRBJ2-2
V gene: TRBV15
D gene: .
CDR3 DNA: TGTGCCACCAGCAGAGCTGGGACCGGGGAGCTGTTTTTT
CDR3 protein: CATSRAGTGELFF

clone size: .
J gene: TRBJ2-7
V gene: TRBV9
D gene: TRBD2
CDR3 DNA: TGTGCCAGCAGCCTGCTAGCGGGGGGATCTAATGAGCAGTACTTC
CDR3 protein: CASSLLAGGSNEQYF

clone size: many
J gene: TRBJ2-5
V gene: TRBV5-6
D gene: .
CDR3 DNA: TGTGCCAGCACCCAGGGATGGAGGGAGACCCAGTACTTC
CDR3 protein: CASTQGWRETQYF

clone size: .
J gene: TRBJ2-7
V gene: TRBV7-8
D gene: .
CDR3 DNA: TGTGCCAGCAGCGAAAGTCTCGGGGAGAACCGCGAGCAGTACTTC
CDR3 protein: CASSESLGENREQYF

clone size: few
J gene: TRBJ2-5
V gene: TRBV28
D gene: TRBD1
CDR3 DNA: TGTGCCAGCCATTCTCATAGGGACAGCCAAGAGACCCAGTACTTC
CDR3 protein: CASHSHRDSQETQYF

clone size: .
J gene: TRBJ1-1
V gene: TRBV2
D gene: .
CDR3 DNA: TGTGCCAGCACTCAGACCCGTGAGACTGAAGCTTTCTTT
CDR3 protein: CASTQTRETEAFF

clone size: few
J gene: TRBJ2-5
V gene: TRBV6-2/TRBV6-3
D gene: TRBD2
CDR3 DNA: TGTGCCAGCAGTTACTCATCTGAGCTAGCGGGGCACCAAGAGACCCAGTACTTC
CDR3 protein: CASSYSSELAGHQETQYF

clone size: .
J gene: TRBJ2-2
V gene: TRBV20-1
D gene: TRBD2
CDR3 DNA: TGCAGTGTCAGCGCGGGAGTGCACACCGGGGAGCTGTTTTTT
CDR3 protein: CSVSAGVHTGELFF

clone size: many
J gene: TRBJ2-1
V gene: TRBV12-3/TRBV12-4
D gene: TRBD1
CDR3 DNA: TGTGCCAGCCGCGTCGGACAGGGCCGAGAGTTCTTC
CDR3 protein: CASRVGQGREFF

clone size: .
J gene: TRBJ1-2
V gene: TRBV7-2
D gene: .
CDR3 DNA: TGTGCCAGCAGGCCGATATCAGGGAGGAGATTCTTTGGCTACACCTTC
CDR3 protein: CASRPISGRRFFGYTF

clone size: few
J gene: TRBJ2-4
V gene: TRBV5-1
D gene: .
CDR3 DNA: TGCGCCAGCAGCTCCCTAATCAAGGGCTCACTAGCCAAAAACATTCAGTACTTC
CDR3 protein: CASSSLIKGSLAKNIQYF

clone size: few
J gene: TRBJ2-3
V gene: TRBV2
D gene: .
CDR3 DNA: TGTGCCAGCAGGGGGAGGCCCACGGGGGATACGCAGTATTTT
CDR3 protein: CASRGRPTGDTQYF

clone size: few
J gene: TRBJ2-5
V gene: TRBV6-1
D gene: TRBD1
CDR3 DNA: TGTGCCAGCAGTGAGTCAACAGGGGTTCGAGAGACCCAGTACTTC
CDR3 protein: CASSESTGVRETQYF

clone size: .
J gene: TRBJ2-5
V gene: TRBV12-3/TRBV12-4
D gene: TRBD1
CDR3 DNA: TGTGCCAGCAGTGATTCCGGGACAGGTTCGGAGACCCAGTACTTC
CDR3 protein: CASSDSGTGSETQYF

clone size: few
J gene: TRBJ2-7
V gene: TRBV7-9
D gene: TRBD2
CDR3 DNA: TGTGCCAGCAGCTTAAATGGACTAGCGGGAGACGAGCAGTACTTC
CDR3 protein: CASSLNGLAGDEQYF

clone size: .
J gene: TRBJ2-7
V gene: TRBV27
D gene: TRBD2
CDR3 DNA: TGTGCCAGTGCTAGCGGGACGAGCTCCTACGAGCAGTACTTC
CDR3 protein: CASASGTSSYEQYF

clone size: .
J gene: TRBJ2-2
V gene: TRBV12-3/TRBV12-4
D gene: .
CDR3 DNA: TGTGCCAGCAGGAAAGGGGGTTTCACCGGGGAGCTGTTTTTT
CDR3 protein: CASRKGGFTGELFF

clone size: few
J gene: TRBJ2-7
V gene: TRBV6-5
D gene: .
CDR3 DNA: TGTGCCAGCAGCCCTGGACTGCTTGGCTACGAGCAGTACTTC
CDR3 protein: CASSPGLLGYEQYF

clone size: once
J gene: TRBJ2-7
V gene: TRBV6-6
D gene: .
CDR3 DNA: TGTGCCAGCAGTTACTCCACAGATGCCTACGAGCAGTACTTC
CDR3 protein: CASSYSTDAYEQYF

clone size: .
J gene: TRBJ2-3
V gene: TRBV7-3
D gene: .
CDR3 DNA: TGTGCCAGCAGCTTAAGCTCGGGCGACGGCACAGATACGCAGTATTTT
CDR3 protein: CASSLSSGDGTDTQYF

clone size: .
J gene: TRBJ1-2
V gene: TRBV7-9
D gene: .
CDR3 DNA: TGTGCCAGCAGCTTTGCGACAGCAGGGGGCTACACCTTC
CDR3 protein: CASSFATAGGYTF

clone size: .
J gene: TRBJ1-2
V gene: TRBV7-2
D gene: TRBD1
CDR3 DNA: TGTGCCAGCAGCCCCGACAGGGGCGCCCTTATTGATGGCTACACCTTC
CDR3 protein: CASSPDRGALIDGYTF

clone size: once
J gene: TRBJ2-3
V gene: TRBV6-5
D gene: TRBD1
CDR3 DNA: TGTGCCAGCAGTACAGCGACAGGGGGCCAGCGGTATTTT
CDR3 protein: CASSTATGGQRYF

clone size: .
J gene: TRBJ1-5
V gene: TRBV28
D gene: .
CDR3 DNA: TGTGCCAGCAGTCCGGAGGGGGGCTTGCAGCCCCAGCATTTT
CDR3 protein: CASSPEGGLQPQHF

clone size: .
J gene: TRBJ2-7
V gene: TRBV19
D gene: .
CDR3 DNA: TGTGCCAGTAGTTTCCCCGGGACACAATACGAGCAGTACTTC
CDR3 protein: CASSFPGTQYEQYF

clone size: .
J gene: TRBJ1-5
V gene: TRBV29-1
D gene: TRBD1
CDR3 DNA: TGCAGCGTTGCCCGACAGGGGAGCAATCAGCCCCAGCATTTT
CDR3 protein: CSVARQGSNQPQHF